Listed here is a single TCR beta chain. Antigen: not known. This entry comes from a study of shared clonotypes between healthy human individuals. Overall study findings and caveats: Unshared clonotypes carried lower generation probabilities than those common to all four donors. Estimated clonotype richness was generally higher in naive than memory subsets. Several donors had 5% to 6.5% of their naive CD4 clonotypes in common.

Roughly 200 ng DNA, approximately 30,000 T cell genomes, went into each sorted-subset replicate PCR. This table comes from immunoSEQ multiplex PCR, and its TCRdb copy is limited to in-frame clones, with some not included. The sample lists some 2,500,000 clones, 93% seen once, with 0.36% in the top ten. Losses at the gene ends were 4 bases for V and 6 bases for J; bases not matched to a gene: 5. The CDR3 has 14 residues. CDR1 is SGHRS, CDR2 YFSETQ, per germline. The source is a man aged 18 to 29 in good health. Some clones in this sample may be carry-over from other donors' samples. The chain carries TRBV5-1 and TRBJ1-5, with 9 nucleotides matching TRBD1. Input material: naive CD4+ T cells from PBMCs. The subset: CD45RA+ positively selected. The CDR3 nucleotides are TGCGCCAGCAGCGCGTTACAGGGGGCTCAGCCCCAGCATTTT. This gives the protein CASSALQGAQPQHF.